The T cell receptor (beta chain) described here comes from a study of technical replicates of blood from a handful of donors. Sequencing used immunoSEQ multiplex PCR; TCRdb keeps in-frame clones, though not all of them. The data contain about 83,000 clones, about 91% of them singletons. With 1 base removed from V and 3 bases from J, the gap between germline ends came to 10 bases. CDR1 and CDR2 from the germline V gene are KGHSH and LQKENI. This CDR3 is built from 14 residues. This TCR derives from a human donor in good health. The sample comprised T cells isolated from PBMCs. V is TRBV18 and J is TRBJ2-7; weak D call: TRBD2 (5 bases). The CDR3, as DNA: TGTGCCAGCTCACCACGGCGGGCAAACTACGAGCAGTACTTC. It translates to CASSPRRANYEQYF.